This T cell receptor (beta chain) was profiled in a study of T cell changes during pregnancy in multiple sclerosis. The CDR3 totals 17 residues. The germline V gene has CDR1 MDHEN and CDR2 SYDVKM. V lost 5 bases, J lost 0 bases, and 8 bases stayed unmatched. TCRdb keeps only in-frame clones here, not all; method: immunoSEQ multiplex PCR. The sample holds about 50,000 clones, around 90% seen once. The J gene is TRBJ2-5, the V gene TRBV28, with TRBD2 matching over 11 bases. This TCR was sampled from a female donor in good health, enrolled as a control in a pregnancy study. The sequencing here drew on CD4+ T cells from peripheral blood mononuclear cells, taken after pregnancy. The CDR3 nucleotides read TGTGCCAGCAGTATGACTAGCGGGGCCCTAAACCAAGAGACCCAGTACTTC. Translated, it gives CASSMTSGALNQETQYF.